This entry lists 9 T cell receptor beta chains sequenced from one sample in a study of CD8 T cells in Susac syndrome. With random hexamers, reverse transcription was performed on roughly 0.5 to 1 ug of RNA. TCRdb passed the immunoSEQ multiplex PCR reads through MiXCR, listing each CDR3 protein once. The sample shows roughly 150,000 distinct CDR3 sequences, roughly 94% of them seen only once. Material: CD8+ T cells from PBMCs. These receptors all stem from a human donor with multiple sclerosis.

The V gene is TRBV28, the J gene TRBJ2-7; 8 nucleotides line up with TRBD2. Germline CDR1 and CDR2: MDHEN and SYDVKM. The CDR3 spans 15 residues. J lost 5 bases, V lost 5 bases, and 11 bases had no gene match. The CDR3 nucleotides are TGTGCCAGCAGTGGGGGGACTAGACGATTCGACGAGCAGTACTTC. Protein: CASSGGTRRFDEQYF. The complete variable domain, with remaining parts taken from reference TRBV28 and TRBJ2-7, reads DVKVTQSSRYLVKRTGEKVFLECVQDMDHENMFWYRQDPGLGLRLIYFSYDVKMKEKGDIPEGYSVSREKKERFSLILESASTNQTSMYLCASSGGTRRFDEQYFGPGTRLTVT.

The chain uses TRBV20-1 and TRBJ1-1; TRBD1 matches 7 bases. The germline gives CDR1 DFQATT, CDR2 SNEGSKA (reference sequence). With 3 bases clipped from V and 0 bases from J, the junction kept 13 bases outside the gene matches. CDR3 length: 17 amino acids. This CDR3 reads CSASSPDRRGVNTEAFF. CDR3 DNA sequence: TGCAGTGCTAGTAGCCCGGACAGGCGGGGGGTGAACACTGAAGCTTTCTTT.

This chain uses TRBV20-1 with TRBJ1-5, with D possibly matching TRBD1 (5 bases). CDR1 and CDR2 (germline): DFQATT, SNEGSKA (reference sequence). CDR3 length: 14 amino acids. V was clipped by 3 bases and J by 6 bases, with 15 bases between them. The CDR3 bases are TGCAGTGCTAGGAGCGGGGGTCTAGGTCAGCCCCAGCATTTT. This translates into CSARSGGLGQPQHF.

CDR3: CASSYDGGGYGYTF. The CDR3 nucleotides are TGTGCCAGCAGTTATGATGGAGGGGGCTATGGCTACACCTTC. The chain joins TRBV6-5 to TRBJ1-2, with D possibly TRBD1 on 6 matching bases. Trimming left V 3 bases short and J 4 bases short, with 12 bases between. This CDR3 comprises 14 residues. Germline V lookup: CDR1 MNHEY, CDR2 SVGAGI.

J is TRBJ1-5 and V is TRBV4-1; 7 bases are shared with TRBD1. With V trimmed by 4 bases and J by 4 bases, 10 bases remained unmatched. The CDR3 length is 16 residues. CDR1 MGHRA and CDR2 YSYEKL come from the germline V gene. The CDR3 loop reads CASSPREGAGNQPQHF. For the CDR3, the DNA is TGCGCCAGCAGCCCAAGGGAGGGGGCTGGGAATCAGCCCCAGCATTTT.

This clonotype was counted between two and nine times. The CDR3 region is CASSLGQSTDTQYF. DNA for the CDR3: TGTGCCAGCAGCTTAGGACAGAGCACAGATACGCAGTATTTT. This chain uses TRBV11-2 with TRBJ2-3; TRBD1 is a possible D gene (5 bases). Trimming left V 1 base short and J 0 bases short, with 5 bases between. From germline, CDR1 is SGHAT and CDR2 FQNNGV. The CDR3 extends over 14 amino acids.

The J gene is TRBJ2-5, the V gene TRBV27, with D tentatively TRBD1 (7 bases). The CDR3 has 14 amino acids. CDR1 and CDR2 from the germline V gene are MNHEY and SMNVEV (reference sequence). Between the trimmed V and J ends, which lost 4 bases and 3 bases, there was a span of 12 bases. CDR3 sequence (DNA): TGTGCCAGCAGTTGGAGGGGGCGTGAAGAGACCCAGTACTTC. Amino acids: CASSWRGREETQYF.

Written as DNA, the CDR3 is TGTGCCATCAGTGAGTCGATGGAGGGTACCTACGAGCAGTACTTC. The encoded protein is CAISESMEGTYEQYF. This sequence joins TRBV10-3 and TRBJ2-7; TRBD2 is a possible D gene (6 bases). The CDR3 length is 15 residues. V was clipped by 0 bases and J by 2 bases, with 11 bases between them. Looked up from germline, CDR1 is ENHRY and CDR2 is SYGVKD.

A note on this clonotype: Mismatch with germline at one junction end may stem from a read error. Here the CDR3 reads CSVDLRQGKGSF. For the CDR3, the DNA is TGCAGCGTTGACCTCCGACAGGGGAAGGGGTCCTTC. The chain employs TRBV29-1 and TRBJ2-1; TRBD1 matches at 8 bases. The CDR3 has 12 residues. Germline values: CDR1 SQVTM, CDR2 ANQGSEA.